Below are 30 T cell receptor beta chains sequenced from a single sample in a study of cytomegalovirus exposure and HLA in healthy donors. The PCR used 60 Vbeta and 13 Jbeta primers. Some clones are missing from TCRdb's copy, which holds only in-frame ones; the method was immunoSEQ multiplex PCR. The sample lists over 150,000 clones; around 86% were seen once. Sequencing input: PBMCs. These receptors were obtained from a human donor in good health.

In this sample, this clone turned up a few times. This sequence joins TRBV29-1 and TRBJ2-2; D is possibly TRBD2 (6 bases). This CDR3 has 15 residues. The germline V gene encodes CDR1 SQVTM and CDR2 ANQGSEA. The V and J ends lost 5 bases and 3 bases respectively, with 16 bases between them. The CDR3 loop reads CSVRYGREDTGELFF. The CDR3, as DNA: TGCAGCGTTCGATATGGCAGGGAGGACACCGGGGAGCTGTTTTTT.

The chain combines TRBV15 with TRBJ2-7; D possibly corresponds to TRBD2 (6 bases). The CDR3 covers 13 residues. V was clipped by 1 base and J by 4 bases, with 8 bases between them. Germline V lookup: CDR1 LNHNV, CDR2 YYDKDF (reference sequence). The CDR3 reads CATSRGLVYEQYF. CDR3 DNA sequence: TGTGCCACCAGCAGAGGACTAGTTTACGAGCAGTACTTC. Full variable domain (outside the CDR3, taken from reference TRBV15 and TRBJ2-7): DAMVIQNPRYQVTQFGKPVTLSCSQTLNHNVMYWYQQKSSQAPKLLFHYYDKDFNNEADTPDNFQSRRPNTSFCFLDIRSPGLGDTAMYLCATSRGLVYEQYFGPGTRLTVT.

The V and J genes are TRBV5-1 and TRBJ1-5; a possible D gene is TRBD1 (5 bases). With 4 bases removed from V and 9 bases from J, the gap between germline ends came to 14 bases. The length of the CDR3 is 13 residues. Per germline, CDR1 SGHRS and CDR2 YFSETQ. CDR3 region: CASSRDFGMPQHF. The CDR3, as DNA: TGCGCCAGCAGCAGGGACTTCGGGATGCCCCAGCATTTT. Combining the CDR3 with reference TRBV5-1 and TRBJ1-5 gives the whole variable domain KAGVTQTPRYLIKTRGQQVTLSCSPISGHRSVSWYQQTPGQGLQFLFEYFSETQRNKGNFPGRFSGRQFSNSRSEMNVSTLELGDSALYLCASSRDFGMPQHFGDGTRLSIL.

CDR3 in DNA: TGCGCCAGCAGCCCAGTCCCGGGACAGGTTTCTAGCAATCAGCCCCAGCATTTT. Translation gives CASSPVPGQVSSNQPQHF. V and J are TRBV5-1 and TRBJ1-5; the match to TRBD1 covers 8 bases. In germline, CDR1 is SGHRS, CDR2 YFSETQ. V trimming: 4 bases; J trimming: 0 bases; junction bases outside the gene matches: 12. The CDR3 contains 18 residues.

The chain combines TRBV9 with TRBJ2-5; D is perhaps TRBD1 (6 bases). The DNA end is a closer match to TRBJ2-7, so the J assignment may be wrong. CDR3 length: 15 residues. Germline V lookup: CDR1 SGDLS, CDR2 YYNGEE. CDR3 DNA sequence: TGTGCCAGCAGCGTAGACGTAGGGGGTCGGTACGAGCAGTACTTC. Protein sequence: CASSVDVGGRYEQYF.

CDR3 loop: CASSHGTGTIGGNQPQHF. In nucleotides, the CDR3 is TGCGCCAGCAGCCACGGGACAGGTACTATAGGTGGCAATCAGCCCCAGCATTTT. This sequence joins TRBV5-1 and TRBJ1-5, with 8 bases fitting TRBD1. The CDR3 is 18 residues long. The ends lost 4 bases at V and 2 bases at J; junction bases unmatched: 14. Germline CDR1 SGHRS, CDR2 YFSETQ.

V is TRBV19 and J is TRBJ1-2; D remains ambiguous. CDR1 and CDR2 from the germline V gene are LNHDA and SQIVND (reference sequence). The CDR3 is 13 residues long. V lost 4 bases, J lost 8 bases, and 14 bases lay in between. Here the CDR3 DNA reads TGTGCCAGTAGTACCATGCCTCCGCGGGGCTACACCTTC. As protein: CASSTMPPRGYTF.

The J gene is TRBJ1-1, the V gene TRBV10-2; 7 nucleotides line up with TRBD1. Trimming removed 3 bases from V and 3 bases from J; junction bases left unmatched: 10. CDR3 length: 16 residues. The germline gives CDR1 WSHSY, CDR2 SAAADI. CDR3 region: CASSDSRQGGDTEAFF. CDR3 nucleotide sequence: TGCGCCAGCAGTGATTCGAGACAGGGCGGGGACACTGAAGCTTTCTTT.

J is TRBJ2-7 and V is TRBV25-1, with D unclear. Deletions cut 4 bases from V and 4 bases from J, with 8 bases between. The germline gives CDR1 MGHDK, CDR2 SYGVNS. CDR3 length equals 12 residues. The CDR3 sequence: CASSVSLYEQYF. The DNA for the CDR3 is TGTGCCAGCAGTGTGTCACTTTACGAGCAGTACTTC.

The genes are TRBV7-2 and TRBJ2-1, with 12 bases aligning to TRBD2. CDR1 is SGHTA and CDR2 is FQGNSA in the germline V gene. The CDR3 contains 16 residues. V lost 5 bases and J lost 7; bases outside the gene matches: 9. As DNA, the CDR3 is TGTGCCAGCAGCCGATCCGGGACTAGCGGGCCGAATGAGCAGTTCTTC. It yields the protein CASSRSGTSGPNEQFF.

The chain recombines TRBV6-6 with TRBJ2-1, with 8 nucleotides matching TRBD2. CDR3 length: 15 residues. The V segment lost 2 bases and the J segment 7 bases; nucleotides outside the gene matches: 7. Germline CDR1 and CDR2: MNHNY and SVGAGI (reference sequence). The CDR3 reads CASSYERLAINEQFF. The CDR3 DNA reads TGTGCCAGCAGTTACGAGAGACTAGCGATTAATGAGCAGTTCTTC.

Here the CDR3 reads CASSGSVFLNSPLHF. In DNA form, the CDR3 reads TGTGCCAGCAGTGGTTCGGTATTTCTTAATTCACCCCTCCACTTT. The rearrangement joins TRBV6-1 to TRBJ1-6, with unresolved D. V lost 4 bases to trimming and J lost 6 bases, with 13 bases between them. Germline CDR1 reads MNHNS; CDR2 reads SASEGT. This CDR3 is built from 15 residues.

There are a few counts of this clone. The J gene is TRBJ1-1, the V gene TRBV7-9; the match to TRBD1 covers 8 bases. The CDR3 spans 15 residues. Per the germline V gene, CDR1 is SEHNR and CDR2 is FQNEAQ (reference sequence). Trimming at V came to 7 bases and at J to 1 base, leaving 8 bases not matched to a gene. CDR3 protein: CASTYRDRSNTEAFF. CDR3 coding DNA: TGTGCCAGCACCTACCGGGACAGGTCGAACACTGAAGCTTTCTTT.

The chain employs TRBV6-5 and TRBJ1-6, with TRBD1 matching 9 bases. The CDR3 sequence is 16 residues long. From germline, CDR1 is MNHEY and CDR2 SVGAGI. V dropped 2 bases and J dropped 8; count of bases not matched to a gene: 7. The CDR3: CASSYARDRADSPLHF. The CDR3 nucleotides read TGTGCCAGCAGTTACGCCCGGGACAGGGCTGATTCACCCCTCCACTTT.

The chain links TRBV5-4 to TRBJ1-2, with a possible D match to TRBD1 (5 bases). Germline values: CDR1 SGHNT, CDR2 YYREEE (reference sequence). Trimming shortened V by 7 bases and J by 3 bases, and 16 bases separated the two germline ends. The CDR3 spans 14 residues. CDR3 DNA sequence: TGTGCCAGCCGCCGGGGGGAAGGAGACTATGGCTACACCTTC. Its translation is CASRRGEGDYGYTF.

V is TRBV7-9 and J is TRBJ1-4; D not certain. V was trimmed by 4 bases and J by 4 bases, leaving 19 bases between them. Germline V gene sequence: CDR1 SEHNR, CDR2 FQNEAQ (reference sequence). The CDR3 has 17 amino acids. CDR3 in DNA: TGTGCCAGCAGCTCCAAAGAAGCCGGGTCCGTTAATGAAAAACTGTTTTTT. Protein sequence: CASSSKEAGSVNEKLFF. Full variable domain (rest looked up from reference TRBV7-9 and TRBJ1-4): DTGVSQNPRHKITKRGQNVTFRCDPISEHNRLYWYRQTLGQGPEFLTYFQNEAQLEKSRLLSDRFSAERPKGSFSTLEIQRTEQGDSAMYLCASSSKEAGSVNEKLFFGSGTQLSVL.

The chain employs TRBV2 and TRBJ1-4; TRBD1 matches 7 bases. Germline CDR1 reads SNHLY; CDR2 reads FYNNEI. V lost 8 bases and J lost 6; bases outside the gene matches: 6. The length of the CDR3 is 13 residues. CDR3 DNA sequence: TGTGCCAGCTTGGGACAGATTCATGAAAAACTGTTTTTT. Its protein product is CASLGQIHEKLFF. The whole variable domain, remainder taken from reference TRBV2 and TRBJ1-4, is EPEVTQTPSHQVTQMGQEVILRCVPISNHLYFYWYRQILGQKVEFLVSFYNNEISEKSEIFDDQFSVERPDGSNFTLKIRSTKLEDSAMYFCASLGQIHEKLFFGSGTQLSVL.

As concerns this clone: At the DNA level, this CDR3 is encoded by other sequences in the same sample as well. The chain links TRBV19 to TRBJ2-1, with D possibly matching TRBD2 (6 bases). Deletions cut 1 base from V and 3 bases from J, with 7 bases between. In germline, CDR1 is LNHDA, CDR2 SQIVND (reference sequence). The CDR3 spans 14 residues. CDR3 in amino acids: CASSIGGDYNEQFF. The CDR3, as DNA: TGTGCCAGTAGTATAGGCGGGGACTACAATGAGCAGTTCTTC.

The rearrangement uses TRBV4-3 and TRBJ2-1; the match to TRBD2 covers 12 bases. J lost 3 bases, V lost 4 bases, and 19 bases had no gene match. CDR1 and CDR2 from the germline V gene are LGHNA and YSLEER. The CDR3 is 21 residues long. The CDR3 reads CASSPRQGWASGGGLYNEQFF. Written as DNA, the CDR3 is TGCGCCAGCAGCCCACGACAGGGTTGGGCTAGCGGGGGGGGACTCTACAATGAGCAGTTCTTC.

This chain links TRBV19 with TRBJ1-2; 8 nucleotides align to TRBD1. Germline CDR1 is LNHDA and CDR2 is SQIVND (reference sequence). The CDR3 loop spans 14 amino acids. The V segment lost 5 bases and the J segment 1 base; nucleotides outside the gene matches: 3. Here the CDR3 reads CASSRDRNNYGYTF. DNA of the CDR3: TGTGCCAGTAGTCGGGACAGGAATAACTATGGCTACACCTTC. Based on the CDR3 plus reference TRBV19 and TRBJ1-2, the full variable domain is DGGITQSPKYLFRKEGQNVTLSCEQNLNHDAMYWYRQDPGQGLRLIYYSQIVNDFQKGDIAEGYSVSREKKESFPLTVTSAQKNPTAFYLCASSRDRNNYGYTFGSGTRLTVV.

The chain joins TRBV4-2 to TRBJ1-4, with 9 positions matching TRBD1. Germline CDR1 and CDR2: LGHNA and YNFKEQ. This CDR3 has 20 amino acids. After removal of 5 bases from V and 0 bases from J, the junction contained 16 bases not matched to a gene. Here the CDR3 DNA reads TGTGCCAGCAGCTACTTCCTGGAGACAGGGGGTCGTTCAACTAATGAAAAACTGTTTTTT. This encodes CASSYFLETGGRSTNEKLFF.

This chain connects TRBV7-2 to TRBJ1-2, with unresolved D. This CDR3 is 11 amino acids long. The V gene's germline CDR1 is SGHTA and CDR2 FQGNSA. V was pared by 1 base and J by 10 bases, with 7 bases between. CDR3 in amino acids: CASSLGSAYTF. The CDR3 DNA reads as TGTGCCAGCAGCTTAGGGAGCGCCTACACCTTC.

The chain combines TRBV6-5 with TRBJ2-7, with 11 positions matching TRBD2. The length of the CDR3 is 16 residues. The V segment lost 4 bases and the J segment 0 bases; nucleotides outside the gene matches: 5. CDR1 MNHEY and CDR2 SVGAGI come from the germline V gene. DNA for the CDR3: TGTGCCAGCAGTTCCAGACTAGCGGGGAGCTCCTACGAGCAGTACTTC. It translates to CASSSRLAGSSYEQYF.

This sequence joins TRBV7-9 and TRBJ2-7; the D is unclear. Germline V CDR1 and CDR2: SEHNR, FQNEAQ (reference sequence). Trimming took off 3 bases at V and 5 bases at J, with 14 bases between the two ends. The CDR3 runs to 14 residues. The CDR3 coding sequence is TGTGCCAGCAGCTTTTCATCAGTAATCGACGAGCAGTACTTC. Translation gives CASSFSSVIDEQYF.

The chain carries TRBV6-1 and TRBJ1-2, with D maybe TRBD1 (5 bases). The ends were cut back, 0 bases at V and 8 bases at J, with 10 bases in the middle. Germline assignment: CDR1 MNHNS and CDR2 SASEGT. This CDR3 has 13 residues. CDR3 DNA sequence: TGTGCCAGCAGTGAAGCCGGGGGGACCGGCTACACCTTC. It translates to CASSEAGGTGYTF.

This clone came up a few times. The chain combines TRBV6-6 with TRBJ2-3; the D gene is possibly TRBD2 (6 bases). Germline-derived CDR1 and CDR2 are MNHNY and SVGAGI (reference sequence). The CDR3 extends over 15 amino acids. Trimming took off 2 bases at V and 1 base at J, with 10 bases between the two ends. CDR3 DNA: TGTGCCAGCAGTTACCCGGAGGGACGCACAGATACGCAGTATTTT. The encoded protein is CASSYPEGRTDTQYF.

The DNA of the CDR3 is TGTGCCAGCAGCGTATCGGGGTCAAAGGCCAACGTCCTGACTTTC. It translates to CASSVSGSKANVLTF. The chain joins TRBV9 to TRBJ2-6; D is perhaps TRBD2 (5 bases). The CDR3 is made up of 15 amino acids. Deletions cut 1 base from V and 6 bases from J, with 11 bases between. The V gene's germline CDR1 is SGDLS and CDR2 YYNGEE.

The chain has TRBV19 and TRBJ2-7; 9 bases match TRBD2. Looked up from germline, CDR1 is LNHDA and CDR2 is SQIVND (reference sequence). Trimming took 0 bases from V and 4 from J; bases not matched to a gene: 4. The CDR3 is 15 amino acids. CDR3 protein: CASSIEGLARYEQYF. The DNA for the CDR3 is TGTGCCAGTAGTATAGAAGGACTAGCGAGATACGAGCAGTACTTC. Supplemented by reference TRBV19 and TRBJ2-7, the full variable domain reads DGGITQSPKYLFRKEGQNVTLSCEQNLNHDAMYWYRQDPGQGLRLIYYSQIVNDFQKGDIAEGYSVSREKKESFPLTVTSAQKNPTAFYLCASSIEGLARYEQYFGPGTRLTVT.

This clone was detected a few times. The V gene is TRBV4-3, the J gene TRBJ1-5; 9 bases agree with TRBD1. The germline V gene has CDR1 LGHNA and CDR2 YSLEER. CDR3 length equals 15 residues. Trimming took 4 bases from V and 4 from J; bases not matched to a gene: 5. CDR3 amino acids: CASSLGTGLNQPQHF. The DNA for the CDR3 is TGCGCCAGCAGCCTTGGGACAGGGCTTAATCAGCCCCAGCATTTT.

This chain uses TRBV9 with TRBJ1-6; D perhaps matches TRBD1 (6 bases). CDR3 length: 16 amino acids. V lost 0 bases to trimming and J lost 7 bases, with 14 bases between them. Germline assignment: CDR1 SGDLS and CDR2 YYNGEE. CDR3 protein: CASSVGDNPLNSPLHF. DNA of the CDR3: TGTGCCAGCAGCGTAGGGGACAACCCTCTAAATTCACCCCTCCACTTT.